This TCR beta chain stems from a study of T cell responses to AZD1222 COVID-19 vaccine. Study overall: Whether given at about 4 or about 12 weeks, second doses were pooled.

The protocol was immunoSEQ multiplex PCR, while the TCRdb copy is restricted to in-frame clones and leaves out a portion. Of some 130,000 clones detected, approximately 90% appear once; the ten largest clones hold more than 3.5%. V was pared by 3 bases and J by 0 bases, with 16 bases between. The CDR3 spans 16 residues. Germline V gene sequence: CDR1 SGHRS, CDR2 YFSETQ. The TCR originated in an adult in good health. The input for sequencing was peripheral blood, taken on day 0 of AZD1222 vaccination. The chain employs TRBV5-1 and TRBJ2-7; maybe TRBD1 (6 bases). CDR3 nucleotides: TGCGCCAGCAGCTGGCGGACAGCAGCGAGCTCCTACGAGCAGTACTTC. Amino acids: CASSWRTAASSYEQYF.